This entry lists 5 T cell receptor beta chains sequenced from one sample in a study of cytomegalovirus exposure and HLA in healthy donors. This PCR relied on a set of 60 Vbeta primers and 13 Jbeta primers. Data came from immunoSEQ multiplex PCR; TCRdb stores just in-frame clones and leaves some out. The table lists 150,000 to 200,000 clones, 81% of them singletons. Sequenced: PBMCs. All receptors come from a woman aged 18 to 35 in good health and CMV-seropositive.

This chain connects TRBV9 to TRBJ2-2, with a possible D match to TRBD1 (6 bases). Looked up from germline, CDR1 is SGDLS and CDR2 is YYNGEE. The CDR3 spans 16 residues. Between the trimmed V and J ends, which lost 3 bases and 2 bases, there was a span of 14 bases. For the CDR3, the DNA is TGTGCCAGCAGCGCCACGGACAGACCCAACACCGGGGAGCTGTTTTTT. This gives the protein CASSATDRPNTGELFF.

The chain carries TRBV5-1 and TRBJ1-1, with TRBD1 matching over 7 bases. The CDR3 is made up of 15 amino acids. J gave up 1 base and V 4 bases, and 7 bases lay outside the gene matches. Per germline, CDR1 SGHRS and CDR2 YFSETQ. The CDR3 region is CASSVHRGENTEAFF. The CDR3, as DNA: TGCGCCAGCAGCGTCCACAGGGGAGAGAACACTGAAGCTTTCTTT.

V is TRBV5-4 and J is TRBJ1-5; D remains unclear. Germline V lookup: CDR1 SGHNT, CDR2 YYREEE (reference sequence). This CDR3 comprises 13 residues. Trimming removed 2 bases at V and 5 bases at J, with 8 bases between. The chain's CDR3 is CASSFGGDQPQHF. DNA of the CDR3: TGTGCCAGCAGCTTCGGCGGAGATCAGCCCCAGCATTTT.

V and J are TRBV9 and TRBJ2-1; D perhaps matches TRBD2 (6 bases). Germline V CDR1 and CDR2: SGDLS, YYNGEE. Trimming cost V 4 bases and J 7 bases, with 15 bases left between them. The CDR3 spans 14 residues. DNA for the CDR3: TGTGCCAGCAGCTTGCTGGGGGGTGCGAATGAGCAGTTCTTC. The encoded protein is CASSLLGGANEQFF.

The rearrangement joins TRBV30 to TRBJ1-1; 7 bases fit TRBD1. J lost 4 bases, V lost 5 bases, and 7 bases had no gene match. The V gene's germline CDR1 is GTSNPN and CDR2 SVGIG (reference sequence). The CDR3 has 13 amino acids. The CDR3 coding sequence is TGTGCCTGGGAAACGCAGGGGGTCACTGAAGCTTTCTTT. The encoded protein is CAWETQGVTEAFF.